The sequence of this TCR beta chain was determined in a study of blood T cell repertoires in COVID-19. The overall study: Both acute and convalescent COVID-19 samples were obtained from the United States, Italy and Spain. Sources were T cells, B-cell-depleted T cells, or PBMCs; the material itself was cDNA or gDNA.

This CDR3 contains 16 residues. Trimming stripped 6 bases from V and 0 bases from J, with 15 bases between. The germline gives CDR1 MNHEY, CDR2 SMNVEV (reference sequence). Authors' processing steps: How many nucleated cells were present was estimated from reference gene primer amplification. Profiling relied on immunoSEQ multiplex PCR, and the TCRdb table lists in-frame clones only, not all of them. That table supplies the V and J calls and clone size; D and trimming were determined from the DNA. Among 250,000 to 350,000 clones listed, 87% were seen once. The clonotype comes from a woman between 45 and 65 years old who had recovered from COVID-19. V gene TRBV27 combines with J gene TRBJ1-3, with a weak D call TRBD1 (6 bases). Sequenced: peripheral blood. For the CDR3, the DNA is TGTGCCAGCAGATTGGGACGGGACAACTCTGGAAACACCATATATTTT. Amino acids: CASRLGRDNSGNTIYF.